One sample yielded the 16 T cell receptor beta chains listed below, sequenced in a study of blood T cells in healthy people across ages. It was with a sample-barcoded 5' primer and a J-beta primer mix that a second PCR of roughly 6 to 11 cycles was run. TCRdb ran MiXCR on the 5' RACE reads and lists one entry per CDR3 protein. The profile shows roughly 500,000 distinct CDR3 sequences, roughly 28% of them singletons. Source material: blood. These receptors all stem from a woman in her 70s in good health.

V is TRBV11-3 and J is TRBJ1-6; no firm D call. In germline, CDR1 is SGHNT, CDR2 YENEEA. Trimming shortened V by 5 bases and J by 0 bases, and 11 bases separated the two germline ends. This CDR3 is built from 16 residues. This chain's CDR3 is CASSHGRLSYNSPLHF. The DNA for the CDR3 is TGTGCCAGCAGCCACGGAAGACTCTCCTATAATTCACCCCTCCACTTT.

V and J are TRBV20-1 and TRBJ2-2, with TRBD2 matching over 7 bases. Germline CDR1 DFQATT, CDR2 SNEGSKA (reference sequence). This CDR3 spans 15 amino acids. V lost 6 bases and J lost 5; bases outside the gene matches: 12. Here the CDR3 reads CSAYPPTGGTGELFF. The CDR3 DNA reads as TGCAGTGCATACCCGCCCACCGGGGGGACCGGGGAGCTGTTTTTT.

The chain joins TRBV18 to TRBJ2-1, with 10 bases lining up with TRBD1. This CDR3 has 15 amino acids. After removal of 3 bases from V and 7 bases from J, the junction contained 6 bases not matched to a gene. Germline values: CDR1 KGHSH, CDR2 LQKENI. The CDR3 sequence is CASSPGTGDWNEQFF. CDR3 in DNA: TGTGCCAGCTCACCCGGGACAGGGGATTGGAATGAGCAGTTCTTC.

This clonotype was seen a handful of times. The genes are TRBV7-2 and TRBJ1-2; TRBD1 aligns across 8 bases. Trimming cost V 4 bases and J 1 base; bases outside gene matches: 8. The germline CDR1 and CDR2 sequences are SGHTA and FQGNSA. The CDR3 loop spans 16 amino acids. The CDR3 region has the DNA TGTGCCAGCAGCTCGGGGGGGACAGGACTTAACTATGGCTACACCTTC. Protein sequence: CASSSGGTGLNYGYTF.

As DNA, the CDR3 is TGTGCTAGTCCCATCCGACCAGAAGAAGAGACCCAGTACTTC. It encodes CASPIRPEEETQYF. The chain couples TRBV12-5 to TRBJ2-5; D is unresolved. The CDR3 has 14 residues. CDR1 and CDR2 (germline): LGHNT, FRNRAP. V gave up 8 bases and J gave up 3 bases, with 16 bases separating them.

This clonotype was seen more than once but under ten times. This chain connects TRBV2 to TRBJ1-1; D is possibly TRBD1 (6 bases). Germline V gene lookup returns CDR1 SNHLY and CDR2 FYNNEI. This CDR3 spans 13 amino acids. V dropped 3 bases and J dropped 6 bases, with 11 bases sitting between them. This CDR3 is CASSDRKGAEAFF. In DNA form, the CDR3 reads TGTGCCAGCAGTGATCGCAAGGGGGCTGAAGCTTTCTTT. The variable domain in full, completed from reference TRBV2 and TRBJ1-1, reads EPEVTQTPSHQVTQMGQEVILRCVPISNHLYFYWYRQILGQKVEFLVSFYNNEISEKSEIFDDQFSVERPDGSNFTLKIRSTKLEDSAMYFCASSDRKGAEAFFGQGTRLTVV.

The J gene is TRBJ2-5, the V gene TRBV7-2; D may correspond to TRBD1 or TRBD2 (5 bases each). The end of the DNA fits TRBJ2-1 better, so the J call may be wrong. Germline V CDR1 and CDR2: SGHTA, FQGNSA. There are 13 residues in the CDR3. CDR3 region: CASSRGVTNEQFF. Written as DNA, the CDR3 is TGTGCCAGCAGCAGGGGAGTCACCAATGAGCAGTTCTTC.

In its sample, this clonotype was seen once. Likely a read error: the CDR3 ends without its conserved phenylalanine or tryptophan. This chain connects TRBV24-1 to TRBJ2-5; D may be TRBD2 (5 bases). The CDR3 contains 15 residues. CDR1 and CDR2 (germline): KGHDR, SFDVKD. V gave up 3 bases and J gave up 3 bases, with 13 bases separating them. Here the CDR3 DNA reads TGTGCCACCAGTGATGGTGGGAGCGTTAAAGAGACCCAGTACCTC. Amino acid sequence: CATSDGGSVKETQYL.

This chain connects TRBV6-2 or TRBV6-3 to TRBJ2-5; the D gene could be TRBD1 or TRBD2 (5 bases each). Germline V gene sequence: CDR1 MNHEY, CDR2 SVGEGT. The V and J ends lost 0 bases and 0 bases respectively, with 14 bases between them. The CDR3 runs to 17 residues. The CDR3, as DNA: TGTGCCAGCAGTTACTCGGGGGACGCTTGGTACCAAGAGACCCAGTACTTC. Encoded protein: CASSYSGDAWYQETQYF.

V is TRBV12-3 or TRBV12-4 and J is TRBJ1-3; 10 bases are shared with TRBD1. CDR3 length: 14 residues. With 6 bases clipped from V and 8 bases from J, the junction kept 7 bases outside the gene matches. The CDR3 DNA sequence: TGTGCCAGCAGCTCCAGGGACAGGGGATACACCATATATTTT. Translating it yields CASSSRDRGYTIYF.

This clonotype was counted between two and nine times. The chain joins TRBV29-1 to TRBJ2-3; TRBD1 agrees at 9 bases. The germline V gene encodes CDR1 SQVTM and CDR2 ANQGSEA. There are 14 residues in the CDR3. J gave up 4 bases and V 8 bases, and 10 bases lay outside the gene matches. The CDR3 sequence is CSTPGQGVADTQYF. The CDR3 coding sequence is TGCAGCACCCCGGGACAGGGTGTAGCAGATACGCAGTATTTT.

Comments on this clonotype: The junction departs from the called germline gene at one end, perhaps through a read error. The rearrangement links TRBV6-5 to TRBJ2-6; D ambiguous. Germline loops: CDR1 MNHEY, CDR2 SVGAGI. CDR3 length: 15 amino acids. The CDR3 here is CASTYSGSGANVLTF. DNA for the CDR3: TGTGCCAGCACTTACTCAGGCTCTGGGGCCAACGTCCTGACTTTC.

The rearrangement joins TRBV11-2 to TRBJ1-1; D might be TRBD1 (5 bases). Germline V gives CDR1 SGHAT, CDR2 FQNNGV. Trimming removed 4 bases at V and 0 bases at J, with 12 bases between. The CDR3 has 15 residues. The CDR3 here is CASSSYDRMNTEAFF. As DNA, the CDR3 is TGTGCCAGCAGCTCCTACGACAGAATGAACACTGAAGCTTTCTTT.

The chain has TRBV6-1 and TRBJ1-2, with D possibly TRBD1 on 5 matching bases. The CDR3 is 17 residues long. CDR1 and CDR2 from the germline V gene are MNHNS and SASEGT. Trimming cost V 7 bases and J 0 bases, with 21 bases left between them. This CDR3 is CASILFGTPASNYGYTF. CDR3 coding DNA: TGTGCCAGCATTCTATTCGGGACCCCCGCGTCTAACTATGGCTACACCTTC.

CDR3 residues: CASSSQWTTQETQYF. CDR3 DNA: TGCGCCAGCAGCTCTCAGTGGACAACCCAAGAGACCCAGTACTTC. This rearrangement joins TRBV5-1 to TRBJ2-5; a possible D gene is TRBD1 (5 bases). The CDR3 loop spans 15 amino acids. From germline, CDR1 is SGHRS and CDR2 YFSETQ. The germline V and J ends were trimmed by 3 bases and 1 base, with 13 bases remaining between them.

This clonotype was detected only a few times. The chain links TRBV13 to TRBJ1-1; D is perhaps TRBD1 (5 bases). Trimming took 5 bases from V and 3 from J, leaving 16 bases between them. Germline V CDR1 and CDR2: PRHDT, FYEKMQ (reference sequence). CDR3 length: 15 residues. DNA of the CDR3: TGTGCCAGCAGCCCCTTGCAGGGTGGGTACACTGAAGCTTTCTTT. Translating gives CASSPLQGGYTEAFF.